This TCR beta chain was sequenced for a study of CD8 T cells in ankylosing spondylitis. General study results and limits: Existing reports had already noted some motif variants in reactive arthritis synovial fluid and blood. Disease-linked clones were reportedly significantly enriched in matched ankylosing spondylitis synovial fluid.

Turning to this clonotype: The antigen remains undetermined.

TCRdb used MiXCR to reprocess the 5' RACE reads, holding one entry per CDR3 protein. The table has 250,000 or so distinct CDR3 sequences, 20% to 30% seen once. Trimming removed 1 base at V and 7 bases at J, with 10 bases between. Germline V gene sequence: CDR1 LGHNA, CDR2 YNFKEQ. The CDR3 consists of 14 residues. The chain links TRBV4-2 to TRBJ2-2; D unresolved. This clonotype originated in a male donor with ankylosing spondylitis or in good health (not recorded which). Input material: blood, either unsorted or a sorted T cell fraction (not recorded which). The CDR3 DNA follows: TGTGCCAGCAGCCAAGTCCCCGTTGTCGGGGAGCTGTTTTTT. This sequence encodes CASSQVPVVGELFF.